This TCR beta chain was observed in a study of blood T cell repertoires in COVID-19. Study in general: Samples came from the United States, Italy and Spain, spanning acute and convalescent COVID-19.

This clone has a handful of counts. Trimming removed 3 bases from V and 12 bases from J, with 26 bases in between. The CDR3 is made up of 16 amino acids. Germline assignment: CDR1 SGHTA and CDR2 FQGNSA. Original analysis: The assay estimated nucleated cells by amplifying reference gene primers. Sequencing was performed with immunoSEQ multiplex PCR; in TCRdb, only in-frame clones are kept and a portion is missing. V and J calls and clone size follow that table, whereas D and trimming were derived from the DNA. The sample shows about 73,000 clones, roughly nine tenths of them seen only once. This clonotype was sampled from a woman under 30 with acute or convalescent COVID-19. This chain links TRBV7-2 with TRBJ1-1, with a possible D match to TRBD1 (5 bases). The sample was peripheral blood. CDR3 loop: CASSFAQGLTSLTTFF. The CDR3 bases are TGTGCCAGCAGCTTTGCGCAGGGTTTAACAAGCTTAACGACTTTCTTT.